This TCR beta chain comes out of a study of blood T cell repertoires in COVID-19. Study as a whole: PBMCs, B-cell-depleted T cells, or T cells were the source of the cDNA or gDNA that made up the material.

Profiling relied on immunoSEQ multiplex PCR, and the TCRdb table lists in-frame clones only, not all of them. Altogether under 250,000 clones are present, approximately 83% being singletons, with the ten largest covering roughly 5.5%. CDR3 length equals 16 residues. Germline loops: CDR1 SGHRS, CDR2 YFSETQ. The V segment lost 0 bases and the J segment 1 base; nucleotides outside the gene matches: 6. This sequence joins TRBV5-1 and TRBJ2-5, with TRBD1 matching over 7 bases. What was sequenced was peripheral blood. This TCR derives from a human donor in a cohort sampled during active COVID-19. The chain's CDR3 is CASSLGGTEVQETQYF. The CDR3 nucleotides are TGCGCCAGCAGCTTGGGGGGGACAGAAGTCCAAGAGACCCAGTACTTC. The full variable domain, completed using reference TRBV5-1 and TRBJ2-5, is KAGVTQTPRYLIKTRGQQVTLSCSPISGHRSVSWYQQTPGQGLQFLFEYFSETQRNKGNFPGRFSGRQFSNSRSEMNVSTLELGDSALYLCASSLGGTEVQETQYFGPGTRLLVL.